Below are 7 T cell receptor beta chains sequenced from a single sample in a study of blood T cell repertoires in COVID-19. The protocol was immunoSEQ multiplex PCR, while the TCRdb copy is restricted to in-frame clones and leaves out a portion. This sample has around 250,000 clones, with around 78% found just once. The sample was peripheral blood. The receptors shown here come from a man aged 60 to 75 who had recovered from COVID-19.

The chain carries TRBV11-2 and TRBJ1-4, with D unclear. Germline V gene data show CDR1 as SGHAT and CDR2 as FQNNGV. Trimming removed 5 bases from V and 12 bases from J, with 13 bases in between. The CDR3 is made up of 12 amino acids. CDR3 nucleotide sequence: TGTGCCAGCAGCCTCACTGCCTTGGAACTGTTTTTT. Translating gives CASSLTALELFF.

This clone has only a few counts. The rearrangement uses TRBV19 and TRBJ2-3; D possibly corresponds to TRBD2 (7 bases). V dropped 2 bases and J dropped 2 bases, with 17 bases sitting between them. Germline V lookup: CDR1 LNHDA, CDR2 SQIVND (reference sequence). CDR3 size: 17 residues. The CDR3 coding sequence is TGTGCCAGTAGTATAACCGCGGCGGGGGCGGCCACAGATACGCAGTATTTT. Residues: CASSITAAGAATDTQYF. Combining the CDR3 with reference TRBV19 and TRBJ2-3 gives the whole variable domain DGGITQSPKYLFRKEGQNVTLSCEQNLNHDAMYWYRQDPGQGLRLIYYSQIVNDFQKGDIAEGYSVSREKKESFPLTVTSAQKNPTAFYLCASSITAAGAATDTQYFGPGTRLTVL.

V gene TRBV7-8 combines with J gene TRBJ2-1, with 14 bases aligning to TRBD2. The CDR3 runs 16 residues. CDR1 is SGHVS, CDR2 FQNEAQ, per germline. The trim removed 8 bases at V and 0 bases at J, leaving 3 bases unmatched. The CDR3 DNA is TGTGCCAGCCGGACTAGCGGGGGGAACTCCTACAATGAGCAGTTCTTC. Protein sequence: CASRTSGGNSYNEQFF.

The chain has TRBV19 and TRBJ1-5; TRBD1 might be the D (6 bases). Trimming shortened V by 8 bases and J by 3 bases, and 20 bases separated the two germline ends. CDR1 LNHDA and CDR2 SQIVND come from the germline V gene (reference sequence). The length of the CDR3 is 16 residues. CDR3 in amino acids: CASGLTLGQLNQPQHF. The CDR3 DNA sequence: TGTGCCAGTGGCCTAACGCTTGGACAGCTCAATCAGCCCCAGCATTTT.

The chain combines TRBV5-5 with TRBJ1-5, with TRBD1 as a possible D gene (5 bases). V lost 4 bases and J 0 bases, leaving 11 bases between the germline ends. Germline V gene sequence: CDR1 SGHKS, CDR2 YYEKEE (reference sequence). The CDR3 has 15 amino acids. The chain's CDR3 is CASSIDSYSNQPQHF. CDR3 bases: TGTGCCAGCAGCATAGACAGCTATAGCAATCAGCCCCAGCATTTT.

This clone showed up just once. This chain uses TRBV7-9 with TRBJ2-7; tentative D call: TRBD1 (5 bases). The germline V and J ends were trimmed by 2 bases and 3 bases, with 11 bases remaining between them. Germline V gene lookup returns CDR1 SEHNR and CDR2 FQNEAQ (reference sequence). The CDR3 is 14 residues long. CDR3 nucleotides: TGTGCCAGCAGCTTAATGGCAGACAGCTACGAGCAGTACTTC. This codes for CASSLMADSYEQYF.

The gene calls are TRBV6-5 and TRBJ1-5; D is ambiguous. The length of the CDR3 is 13 residues. The V and J ends lost 3 bases and 6 bases respectively, with 9 bases between them. CDR1 and CDR2 from the germline V gene are MNHEY and SVGAGI. DNA for the CDR3: TGTGCCAGCAGTTATTCAAGCGGTCAGCCCCAGCATTTT. It codes for CASSYSSGQPQHF.